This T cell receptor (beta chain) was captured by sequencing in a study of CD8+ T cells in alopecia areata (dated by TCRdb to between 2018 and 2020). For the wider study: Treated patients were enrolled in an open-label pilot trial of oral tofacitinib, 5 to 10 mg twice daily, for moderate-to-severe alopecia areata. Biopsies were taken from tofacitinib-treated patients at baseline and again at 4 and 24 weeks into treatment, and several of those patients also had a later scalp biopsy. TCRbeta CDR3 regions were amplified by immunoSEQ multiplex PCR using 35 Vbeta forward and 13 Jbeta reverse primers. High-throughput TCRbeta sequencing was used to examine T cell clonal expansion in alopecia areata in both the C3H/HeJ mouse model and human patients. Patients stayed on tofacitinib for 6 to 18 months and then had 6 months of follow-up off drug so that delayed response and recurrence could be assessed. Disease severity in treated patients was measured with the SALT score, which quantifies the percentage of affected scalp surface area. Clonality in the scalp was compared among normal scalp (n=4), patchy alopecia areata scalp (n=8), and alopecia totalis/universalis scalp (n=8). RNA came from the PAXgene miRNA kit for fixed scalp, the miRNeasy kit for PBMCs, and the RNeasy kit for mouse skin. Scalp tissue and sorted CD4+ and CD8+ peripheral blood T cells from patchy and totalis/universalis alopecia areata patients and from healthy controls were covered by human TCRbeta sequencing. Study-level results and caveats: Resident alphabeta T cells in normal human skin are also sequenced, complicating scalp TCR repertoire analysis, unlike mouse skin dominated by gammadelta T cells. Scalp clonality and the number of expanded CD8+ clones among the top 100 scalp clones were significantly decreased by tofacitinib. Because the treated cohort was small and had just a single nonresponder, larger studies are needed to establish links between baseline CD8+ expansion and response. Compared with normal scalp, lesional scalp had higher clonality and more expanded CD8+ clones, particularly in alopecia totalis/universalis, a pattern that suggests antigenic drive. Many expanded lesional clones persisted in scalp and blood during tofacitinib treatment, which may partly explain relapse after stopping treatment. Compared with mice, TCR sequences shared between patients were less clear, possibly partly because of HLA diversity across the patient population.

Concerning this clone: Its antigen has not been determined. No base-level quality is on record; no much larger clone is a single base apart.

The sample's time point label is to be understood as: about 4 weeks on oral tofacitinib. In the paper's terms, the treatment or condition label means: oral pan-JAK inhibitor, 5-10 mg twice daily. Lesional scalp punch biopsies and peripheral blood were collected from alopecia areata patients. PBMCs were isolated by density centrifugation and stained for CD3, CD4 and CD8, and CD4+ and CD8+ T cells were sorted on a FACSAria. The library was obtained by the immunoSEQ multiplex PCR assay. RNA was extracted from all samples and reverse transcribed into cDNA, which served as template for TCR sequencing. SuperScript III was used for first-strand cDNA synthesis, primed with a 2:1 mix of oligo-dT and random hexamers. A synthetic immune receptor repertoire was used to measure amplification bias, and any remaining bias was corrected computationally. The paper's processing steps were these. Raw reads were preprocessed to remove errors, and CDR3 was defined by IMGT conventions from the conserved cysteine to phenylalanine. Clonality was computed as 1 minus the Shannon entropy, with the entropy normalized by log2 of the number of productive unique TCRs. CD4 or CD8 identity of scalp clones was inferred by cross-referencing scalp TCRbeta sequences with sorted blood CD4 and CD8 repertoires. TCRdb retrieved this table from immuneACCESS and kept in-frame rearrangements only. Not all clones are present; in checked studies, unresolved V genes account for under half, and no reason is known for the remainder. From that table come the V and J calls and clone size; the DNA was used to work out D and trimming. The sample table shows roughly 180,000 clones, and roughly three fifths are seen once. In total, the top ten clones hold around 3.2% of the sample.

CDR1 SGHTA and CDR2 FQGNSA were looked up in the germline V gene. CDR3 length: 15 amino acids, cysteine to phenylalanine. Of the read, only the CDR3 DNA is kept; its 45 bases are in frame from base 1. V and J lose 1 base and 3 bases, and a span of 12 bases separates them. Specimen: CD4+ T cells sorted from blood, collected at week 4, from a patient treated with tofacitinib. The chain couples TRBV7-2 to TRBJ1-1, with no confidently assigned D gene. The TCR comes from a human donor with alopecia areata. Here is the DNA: TGTGCCAGCAGCTTAGATACGGGGTGGCACACTGAAGCTTTCTTT. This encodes CASSLDTGWHTEAFF.